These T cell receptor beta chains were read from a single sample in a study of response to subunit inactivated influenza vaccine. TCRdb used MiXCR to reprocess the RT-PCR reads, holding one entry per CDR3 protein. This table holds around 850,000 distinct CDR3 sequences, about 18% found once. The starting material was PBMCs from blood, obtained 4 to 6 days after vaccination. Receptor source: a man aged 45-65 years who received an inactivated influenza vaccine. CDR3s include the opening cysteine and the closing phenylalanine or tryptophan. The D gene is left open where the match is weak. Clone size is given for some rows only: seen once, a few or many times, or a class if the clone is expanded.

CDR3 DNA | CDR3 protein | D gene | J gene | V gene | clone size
TGTGCCAGCAGCCAGAAACAGGGGCCGAATAGCAATCAGCCCCAGCATTTT | CASSQKQGPNSNQPQHF | TRBD1 | TRBJ1-5 | TRBV4-2 | -
TGTGCCAGCAGCTTAGCCGCAGGGGGGTCCTACGAGCAGTACTTC | CASSLAAGGSYEQYF | - | TRBJ2-7 | TRBV5-1 | many
TGTGCCAGCAGCTGGGGACAGAAAGAGACCCAGTACTTC | CASSWGQKETQYF | TRBD1 | TRBJ2-5 | TRBV7-8 | -
TGTGCCAGTAGTATACCAACGGGGACCACCTACGAGCAGTACTTC | CASSIPTGTTYEQYF | - | TRBJ2-7 | TRBV19 | -
TGTGCCAGCAGCTGGGGCGACTACGAGCAGTACTTC | CASSWGDYEQYF | - | TRBJ2-7 | TRBV5-4 | few
TGTGCCAGCAGCTGGACTAGCCGTTACGAGCAGTACTTC | CASSWTSRYEQYF | TRBD2 | TRBJ2-7 | TRBV14 | -
TGTGCCAGCAGCCCCCGGCTAGCGGGGCGCACCGGGGAGCTGTTTTTT | CASSPRLAGRTGELFF | TRBD2 | TRBJ2-2 | TRBV7-8 | -
TGTGCCAGCAGTTTAAGAATGGGGGGGGGACCCTACAATGAGCAGTTCTTC | CASSLRMGGGPYNEQFF | TRBD2 | TRBJ2-1 | TRBV12-3/TRBV12-4 | -
TGTGCCAGCAGTTACTCGACTAGAGGGCGATCCATGAACACTGAAGCTTTCTTT | CASSYSTRGRSMNTEAFF | - | TRBJ1-1 | TRBV6-2/TRBV6-3 | many
TGTGCCAGCAGTTTCTCGGGGACAGGGGGCACCATTAACTATGGCTACACCTTC | CASSFSGTGGTINYGYTF | TRBD1 | TRBJ1-2 | TRBV2 | -
TGCAGTATGACACAGGGCTCGGGTAACACTGAAGCTTTCTTT | CSMTQGSGNTEAFF | - | TRBJ1-1 | TRBV20-1 | -
TGCGCCAGCAGCTTGACAGGGAGCCTGAACACCGGGGAGCTGTTTTTT | CASSLTGSLNTGELFF | - | TRBJ2-2 | TRBV5-1 | -
TGTGCCACCAGCAGAGATCAACTAGCCAAAAACATTCAGTACTTC | CATSRDQLAKNIQYF | - | TRBJ2-4 | TRBV15 | few
TGTGCCAGCAGCCCGCGGACTAGCGGGAGAAATGAGCAGTTCTTC | CASSPRTSGRNEQFF | TRBD2 | TRBJ2-1 | TRBV5-4 | -
TGCAGTGCATGGCAGGGGGCGCGGTCCCCTGGGGGTGGCTACACCTTC | CSAWQGARSPGGGYTF | TRBD1 | TRBJ1-2 | TRBV20-1 | few
TGTGCCAGCAGCCGGGGACAGAACCAAGAGACCCAGTACTTC | CASSRGQNQETQYF | TRBD1 | TRBJ2-5 | TRBV7-9 | many
TGTGCCAGCAGTTACAGTATGACTAGCGGGTATACCAAGGATACGCAGTATTTT | CASSYSMTSGYTKDTQYF | TRBD2 | TRBJ2-3 | TRBV6-2/TRBV6-3 | once
TGTGCCAGCAGCCAGGGGCTAGCGGGGCAACAAGAGACCCAGTACTTC | CASSQGLAGQQETQYF | TRBD2 | TRBJ2-5 | TRBV4-2 | few
TGTGCCAGCAGCCAAGGCACTGAGCAGTTCTTC | CASSQGTEQFF | - | TRBJ2-1 | TRBV3-1 | few
TGTGCCAGCCGTAGCGGGGCGACGAACACCGGGGAGCTGTTTTTT | CASRSGATNTGELFF | TRBD2 | TRBJ2-2 | TRBV7-2 | -
TGCAGTGCTTCCCGCGGGAGTCCCAATGAGCAGTTCTTC | CSASRGSPNEQFF | TRBD2 | TRBJ2-1 | TRBV20-1 | -
TGTGCCAGCAGTGATCCAGCGGGAGGGCGCAGGTACGAGCAGTACTTC | CASSDPAGGRRYEQYF | TRBD2 | TRBJ2-7 | TRBV25-1 | few
TGCGCCAGCAGCTTGGAAGGGAGGCGTGAGACCCAGTACTTC | CASSLEGRRETQYF | - | TRBJ2-5 | TRBV5-1 | many
TGTGCCAGCAGCCACCCGGGGGGGGCCGCCTCGATACCATCCTACGAGCAGTACTTC | CASSHPGGAASIPSYEQYF | TRBD2 | TRBJ2-7 | TRBV7-8 | -
TGTGCCAGCAGCCAAACTAGCGGGATGACAGATACGCAGTATTTT | CASSQTSGMTDTQYF | TRBD2 | TRBJ2-3 | TRBV3-1 | -
TGTGCCATCAGTGAAAGGGTTGGTGAGCAGTTCTTC | CAISERVGEQFF | - | TRBJ2-1 | TRBV10-3 | few
TGTGCCAGCAGCTTTAACGGGCGAGAGCAGTACTTC | CASSFNGREQYF | - | TRBJ2-7 | TRBV7-9 | -